One and the same sample provided the 5 T cell receptor beta chains below, sequenced in a study of spatial heterogeneity in lung cancer. Study-wide results and caveats: Counts of expanded alpha and beta TCRs within tumors tracked the tumor nonsynonymous mutation count.

Time point denoted: sample taken at primary tumor resection. TCRdb re-analysed the 5' RACE reads in MiXCR, keeping a single row per CDR3 protein. The table includes thousands of distinct CDR3 sequences, more than 13% detected once. These receptors lack a known antigen. Here the sequenced sample was lung tumor tissue, taken at surgery. The source of these receptors is a male donor with early-stage non-small cell lung cancer.

By share, this clonotype counts as medium-sized (0.01 to 0.1%). The CDR3 DNA sequence: TGCAGCGCGGTTGGGGCTAGCGGCTCTAGCACAGATACGCAGTATTTT. Translating it yields CSAVGASGSSTDTQYF. V gene TRBV29-1 combines with J gene TRBJ2-3; 7 nucleotides agree with TRBD2. CDR3 size: 16 residues. Unmatched junction bases numbered 13, after V lost 7 bases and J lost 0 bases. CDR1 and CDR2 (germline): SQVTM, ANQGSEA.

Many counts were recorded for this clonotype. This rearrangement joins TRBV7-9 to TRBJ1-5; TRBD1 is a possible D gene (5 bases). V dropped 0 bases and J dropped 0 bases, with 6 bases sitting between them. Germline CDR1 and CDR2: SEHNR and FQNEAQ (reference sequence). The CDR3 length is 15 residues. The CDR3 nucleotides are TGTGCCAGCAGCTTAGCAGGGGATAGCAATCAGCCCCAGCATTTT. Its protein is CASSLAGDSNQPQHF.

This clonotype was found many times. The CDR3 region is CASSSGLAGAREQFF. The CDR3 DNA sequence: TGTGCCAGCAGTTCGGGACTAGCGGGAGCCCGAGAGCAGTTCTTC. The V gene is TRBV7-3, the J gene TRBJ2-1, with TRBD2 identical over 14 bases. The CDR3 spans 15 residues. After removal of 6 bases from V and 10 bases from J, the junction contained 8 bases not matched to a gene. The germline V gene has CDR1 SGHTA and CDR2 FQGTGA.

This clonotype has ten or more counts. The rearrangement uses TRBV3-1 and TRBJ1-1; D is possibly TRBD1 (6 bases). The CDR3 has 15 residues. The V gene's germline CDR1 is LGHDT and CDR2 YNNKEL (reference sequence). V lost 0 bases to trimming and J lost 4 bases, with 12 bases between them. The CDR3 DNA follows: TGTGCCAGCAGCCAAGAAAAGAGACAGGTCACTGAAGCTTTCTTT. Translation: CASSQEKRQVTEAFF.

The chain carries TRBV7-2 and TRBJ2-6; TRBD1 or TRBD2 may be the D gene (7 bases each). Per the germline V gene, CDR1 is SGHTA and CDR2 is FQGNSA. V was pared by 1 base and J by 0 bases, with 13 bases between. This CDR3 contains 18 residues. DNA for the CDR3: TGTGCCAGCAGCTTAGACAGGGGAGGGAGCTCTGGGGCCAACGTCCTGACTTTC. Its protein is CASSLDRGGSSGANVLTF.